Presented here are 14 T cell receptor beta chains from one specimen sequenced in a study of OX40 agonist ivuxolimab in advanced cancers. Clones were sequenced by immunoSEQ multiplex PCR, and TCRdb holds only the in-frame ones, with some missing. The table lists around 72,000 clones, 75% to 90% of them singletons. The material sequenced was CD4+ or CD8+ T cells sorted from blood, taken in a trial of the OX40 agonist ivuxolimab. The receptors were sampled from an adult with an advanced solid tumor such as melanoma, head and neck, liver or kidney cancer.

The chain uses TRBV19 and TRBJ2-2; 10 bases agree with TRBD1. The CDR3 is made up of 19 amino acids. CDR1 LNHDA and CDR2 SQIVND come from the germline V gene (reference sequence). V shed 9 bases and J 4 bases; nucleotides not matched to a gene: 20. The CDR3 here is CASSPNRDRGPISTGELFF. The CDR3 DNA reads TGTGCCAGCTCCCCGAACCGGGACAGGGGCCCCATAAGCACCGGGGAGCTGTTTTTT.

This clone showed up just a few times. The chain recombines TRBV2 with TRBJ1-1; 10 bases map to TRBD1. CDR1 SNHLY and CDR2 FYNNEI come from the germline V gene. V lost 2 bases, J lost 1 base, and 13 bases stayed unmatched. CDR3 size: 19 residues. CDR3 sequence reads: CASSERGPRQGARNTEAFF. The CDR3 DNA sequence: TGTGCCAGCAGTGAAAGGGGGCCCCGACAGGGGGCGCGGAACACTGAAGCTTTCTTT.

This chain joins TRBV6-6 and TRBJ2-2; TRBD1 agrees at 8 bases. Germline V lookup: CDR1 MNHNY, CDR2 SVGAGI (reference sequence). The length of the CDR3 is 16 residues. J gave up 0 bases and V 6 bases, and 6 bases lay outside the gene matches. In DNA, the CDR3 is TGTGCCAGCAGAGAGCCGGGACAGGCGAACACCGGGGAGCTGTTTTTT. Translated: CASREPGQANTGELFF.

V is TRBV7-9 and J is TRBJ1-2; 11 nucleotides match TRBD1. The trim removed 6 bases at V and 6 bases at J, leaving 6 bases unmatched. This CDR3 has 14 residues. Germline CDR1 is SEHNR and CDR2 is FQNEAQ (reference sequence). The CDR3 sequence is CASRKGQGVNGYTF. CDR3 bases: TGTGCCAGCAGAAAGGGACAGGGGGTCAATGGCTACACCTTC. Complete variable domain (other parts from reference TRBV7-9 and TRBJ1-2): DTGVSQNPRHKITKRGQNVTFRCDPISEHNRLYWYRQTLGQGPEFLTYFQNEAQLEKSRLLSDRFSAERPKGSFSTLEIQRTEQGDSAMYLCASRKGQGVNGYTFGSGTRLTVV.

The CDR3 bases are TGTGCCAGCAATTCTGGGCGGACCCAAGAGACCCAGTACTTC. Translation: CASNSGRTQETQYF. The chain joins TRBV27 to TRBJ2-5; D ambiguous. The germline CDR1 and CDR2 sequences are MNHEY and SMNVEV (reference sequence). V lost 7 bases and J lost 1, with 13 bases in between. The CDR3 loop spans 14 amino acids.

The chain couples TRBV27 to TRBJ1-2; possible D gene TRBD1, 6 bases. The CDR3 runs to 14 residues. Deletions cut 5 bases from V and 5 bases from J, with 15 bases between. From germline, CDR1 is MNHEY and CDR2 SMNVEV (reference sequence). The CDR3 nucleotides are TGTGCCAGCAGTCCAGGGGCCCCTATATATGGCTACACCTTC. It yields the protein CASSPGAPIYGYTF.

This rearrangement joins TRBV18 to TRBJ1-6; D unclear. Looked up from germline, CDR1 is KGHSH and CDR2 is LQKENI. The ends were cut back, 3 bases at V and 5 bases at J, with 5 bases in the middle. The CDR3 consists of 13 residues. The CDR3 protein is CASSPQDNSPLHF. The CDR3 coding sequence is TGTGCCAGCTCACCGCAGGATAATTCACCCCTCCACTTT. The variable domain in full, with the rest retrieved from reference TRBV18 and TRBJ1-6, is NAGVMQNPRHLVRRRGQEARLRCSPMKGHSHVYWYRQLPEEGLKFMVYLQKENIIDESGMPKERFSAEFPKEGPSILRIQQVVRGDSAAYFCASSPQDNSPLHFGNGTRLTVT.

V and J are TRBV28 and TRBJ1-2, with 8 bases matching TRBD1. The CDR3 covers 17 residues. Losses at the gene ends were 7 bases for V and 1 base for J; bases not matched to a gene: 14. CDR1 MDHEN and CDR2 SYDVKM come from the germline V gene. DNA of the CDR3: TGTGCCAGCATAGGCCGGGGACAGGTATTTTTTAACTATGGCTACACCTTC. Translating it yields CASIGRGQVFFNYGYTF.

The chain is built from TRBV15 and TRBJ2-5; 12 positions agree with TRBD1. The CDR3 extends over 14 amino acids. The germline CDR1 and CDR2 sequences are LNHNV and YYDKDF (reference sequence). The chain's CDR3 is CATGQGARKETQYF. The CDR3 bases are TGTGCAACGGGACAGGGGGCGCGGAAAGAGACCCAGTACTTC.

The CDR3 region is CASSPRGAGGPGEQYF. The DNA of the CDR3 is TGTGCCAGCAGCCCCCGGGGAGCGGGGGGGCCCGGCGAGCAGTACTTC. The V and J genes are TRBV11-1 and TRBJ2-7, with TRBD2 matching over 10 bases. The CDR3 length is 16 residues. CDR1 is SGHAT and CDR2 is FQDESV in the germline V gene (reference sequence). The J segment lost 6 bases and the V segment lost 5 bases, leaving 13 bases of the junction unmatched.

The chain carries TRBV19 and TRBJ1-2; 7 bases are a match to TRBD1. Germline V gives CDR1 LNHDA, CDR2 SQIVND (reference sequence). The CDR3 runs 15 residues. Unmatched junction bases numbered 7, after V lost 5 bases and J lost 1 base. CDR3 sequence (DNA): TGTGCCAGTAGTTCCCGGGACAGAAGTAACTATGGCTACACCTTC. It is translated as CASSSRDRSNYGYTF.

The chain joins TRBV19 to TRBJ1-5, with 7 bases matching TRBD1. J gave up 4 bases and V 5 bases, and 14 bases lay outside the gene matches. The germline gives CDR1 LNHDA, CDR2 SQIVND (reference sequence). This CDR3 has 17 amino acids. The CDR3 DNA reads as TGTGCCAGTAGTTTTAATACAGGGGAAACTACTAATCAGCCCCAGCATTTT. This translates into CASSFNTGETTNQPQHF.

The genes are TRBV2 and TRBJ2-3; D might be TRBD1 (6 bases). CDR3 size: 12 residues. Germline loops: CDR1 SNHLY, CDR2 FYNNEI. The V end lost 5 bases, the J end lost 6 bases, and 9 bases lay between the germline ends. CDR3 residues: CASSTGTDTQYF. The DNA for the CDR3 is TGTGCCAGCAGTACAGGGACGGATACGCAGTATTTT. Using reference TRBV2 and TRBJ2-3 for the parts outside the CDR3, the full variable domain is EPEVTQTPSHQVTQMGQEVILRCVPISNHLYFYWYRQILGQKVEFLVSFYNNEISEKSEIFDDQFSVERPDGSNFTLKIRSTKLEDSAMYFCASSTGTDTQYFGPGTRLTVL.

CDR3 protein: CASMDVSSNQPQHF. As DNA, the CDR3 is TGTGCCAGTATGGACGTGAGTAGCAATCAGCCCCAGCATTTT. This rearrangement joins TRBV19 to TRBJ1-5, with no clear D. Per the germline V gene, CDR1 is LNHDA and CDR2 is SQIVND (reference sequence). The CDR3 extends over 14 amino acids. Trimming left V 7 bases short and J 0 bases short, with 10 bases between.